The 4 T cell receptor beta chains reported below all come from one sample, sequenced in a study of CD8 T cells in ankylosing spondylitis. TCRdb recomputed calls from the 5' RACE reads with MiXCR, one row per CDR3 protein. The sample contains more than 60,000 distinct CDR3 sequences, approximately 5.3% of which appear only once. Sequencing was carried out using blood, either unsorted or a sorted T cell fraction (not recorded which). The receptors here all came from a male donor with ankylosing spondylitis or in good health (not recorded which).

This clonotype has a count of ten or more. The chain joins TRBV20-1 to TRBJ2-1; 8 nucleotides agree with TRBD2. The CDR3 has 15 residues. In germline, CDR1 is DFQATT, CDR2 SNEGSKA (reference sequence). As DNA, the CDR3 is TGCAGACCCTGGAAGGGCAGTAGCGGGGCGATTGAGCAGTTCTTC. Protein sequence: CRPWKGSSGAIEQFF.

This clonotype was picked up many times. The chain links TRBV23-1 to TRBJ2-1; tentatively, D is TRBD1 (5 bases). TRBV23-1 is classed as an ORF, of uncertain function. The CDR3 covers 17 residues. V was cut by 0 bases and J by 7 bases, with 19 bases left in between. The DNA of the CDR3 is TGCGCCAGCAGTCAATCGATTGCCCCAGGTGACAGAAATGAGCAGTTCTTC. Translated: CASSQSIAPGDRNEQFF.

Many counts were recorded for this clonotype. The chain recombines TRBV19 with TRBJ2-3, with TRBD2 as a possible D gene (6 bases). CDR3 length: 17 residues. Germline CDR1 LNHDA, CDR2 SQIVND (reference sequence). The V and J ends lost 0 bases and 5 bases respectively, with 18 bases between them. The CDR3: CASSIERLVGGKDTQYF. The CDR3 DNA reads as TGTGCCAGTAGTATAGAACGGCTAGTTGGGGGGAAAGATACGCAGTATTTT.

Many counts were recorded for this clonotype. J is TRBJ2-1 and V is TRBV5-6; D unresolved. The germline V gene encodes CDR1 SGHDT and CDR2 YYEEEE. The CDR3 spans 16 residues. V lost 4 bases, J lost 3 bases, and 17 bases lay in between. CDR3 region: CASSRRASLFYNEQFF. The CDR3 nucleotides read TGTGCCAGCAGCCGACGGGCCAGTCTCTTCTACAATGAGCAGTTCTTC.